These 20 T cell receptor beta chains originate from one sample sequenced in a study of blood T cell repertoires in COVID-19. Libraries were prepared by immunoSEQ multiplex PCR; TCRdb keeps only in-frame clonotypes and omits some of them. The sample has 190,000 or so clones, 70% to 90% seen once. The sequenced sample consisted of PBMCs or T cells enriched from blood (not recorded which). The receptor source for this set is a young man who had recovered from COVID-19.

The chain couples TRBV29-1 to TRBJ2-7; D is perhaps TRBD1 (6 bases). The V and J ends lost 5 bases and 2 bases respectively, with 19 bases between them. This CDR3 comprises 15 residues. In germline, CDR1 is SQVTM, CDR2 ANQGSEA. Here the CDR3 DNA reads TGCAGCGTTTTGGGGGCCGAATTGGTCCCCTACGAGCAGTACTTC. This gives the protein CSVLGAELVPYEQYF.

V is TRBV3-1 (or the pseudogene TRBV3-2) and J is TRBJ2-6, with 7 bases aligning to TRBD1. This CDR3 has 19 amino acids. The germline gives CDR1 LGHDT, CDR2 YNNKEL (reference sequence). V lost 8 bases to trimming and J lost 0 bases; unmatched junction nucleotides: 16. For the CDR3, the DNA is TGTGCCAGCGGGGCTGTGAGGGGGCTTTCAGCCTCTGGGGCCAACGTCCTGACTTTC. It translates to CASGAVRGLSASGANVLTF.

CDR3 protein: CASSFEGVSTETQYF. CDR3 sequence (DNA): TGTGCCAGCAGCTTTGAGGGTGTCTCCACCGAGACCCAGTACTTC. The chain uses TRBV7-2 and TRBJ2-5; TRBD2 might be the D (5 bases). Looked up from germline, CDR1 is SGHTA and CDR2 is FQGNSA. Trimming removed 3 bases at V and 5 bases at J, with 16 bases between. This CDR3 spans 15 amino acids.

This rearrangement joins TRBV25-1 to TRBJ2-7; the D gene is possibly TRBD1 (6 bases). Trimming cost V 4 bases and J 5 bases, with 9 bases left between them. Germline V gene sequence: CDR1 MGHDK, CDR2 SYGVNS. CDR3 length: 12 amino acids. The CDR3 DNA is TGTGCCAGCAGTGGGGGGCCCCACGAGCAGTACTTC. Its translation is CASSGGPHEQYF.

CDR3 sequence reads: CASSLFGSEGLYGANVLTF. CDR3 DNA: TGTGCCAGCAGTTTATTCGGTTCAGAGGGTCTGTATGGGGCCAACGTCCTGACTTTC. V and J are TRBV28 and TRBJ2-6; maybe TRBD2 (5 bases). This CDR3 has 19 residues. V lost 1 base, J lost 3 bases, and 19 bases lay in between. CDR1 MDHEN and CDR2 SYDVKM come from the germline V gene.

The chain couples TRBV27 to TRBJ1-6, with 8 bases aligning to TRBD1. Germline CDR1 and CDR2: MNHEY and SMNVEV (reference sequence). Trimming cost V 6 bases and J 9 bases; bases outside gene matches: 4. The CDR3 consists of 13 residues. CDR3 in amino acids: CASRRTGSSPLHF. The CDR3 region has the DNA TGTGCCAGCAGGAGGACAGGGAGTTCACCCCTCCACTTT.

The chain employs TRBV13 and TRBJ1-1; 11 positions match TRBD1. CDR1 and CDR2 from the germline V gene are PRHDT and FYEKMQ (reference sequence). Trimming cost V 6 bases and J 0 bases; bases outside gene matches: 6. The CDR3 contains 16 residues. DNA for the CDR3: TGTGCCAGCAGAAGCGGGACAGGGGGATTGAACACTGAAGCTTTCTTT. Protein product: CASRSGTGGLNTEAFF.

The genes are TRBV4-3 and TRBJ2-1; D is uncertain. Trimming left V 0 bases short and J 0 bases short, with 9 bases between. CDR1 and CDR2 from the germline V gene are LGHNA and YSLEER. This CDR3 is 16 amino acids long. CDR3 protein: CASSQDQAASYNEQFF. The CDR3 nucleotides read TGCGCCAGCAGCCAAGATCAGGCAGCCTCCTACAATGAGCAGTTCTTC.

The V call is TRBV4-3, the J call TRBJ1-1; a weak D match, TRBD1 (5 bases). The V gene lost 1 base and the J gene lost 5 bases, with 14 bases spanning the gap. CDR3 size: 15 residues. The germline gives CDR1 LGHNA, CDR2 YSLEER. This chain's CDR3 is CASSQVAGYATEAFF. In DNA form, the CDR3 reads TGCGCCAGCAGCCAAGTCGCAGGGTATGCGACTGAAGCTTTCTTT.

This sequence joins TRBV13 and TRBJ2-7, with 8 bases lining up with TRBD2. The germline V gene encodes CDR1 PRHDT and CDR2 FYEKMQ (reference sequence). V lost 3 bases, J lost 5 bases, and 9 bases stayed unmatched. This CDR3 comprises 15 residues. The CDR3 here is CASSFGRGGGNEQYF. CDR3 DNA sequence: TGTGCCAGCAGCTTCGGACGGGGGGGCGGAAACGAGCAGTACTTC.

This chain connects TRBV7-2 to TRBJ1-1; TRBD1 matches at 9 bases. This CDR3 is built from 14 residues. Germline V gene lookup returns CDR1 SGHTA and CDR2 FQGNSA. V lost 3 bases and J lost 5; bases outside the gene matches: 4. CDR3 nucleotides: TGTGCCAGCAGCTTGGGACAGGGAATGACTGAAGCTTTCTTT. Its protein is CASSLGQGMTEAFF. The whole variable domain, filled in from reference TRBV7-2 and TRBJ1-1, reads GAGVSQSPSNKVTEKGKDVELRCDPISGHTALYWYRQSLGQGLEFLIYFQGNSAPDKSGLPSDRFSAERTGGSVSTLTIQRTQQEDSAVYLCASSLGQGMTEAFFGQGTRLTVV.

This clone was seen only once. CDR3 coding DNA: TGTGCCTGGAGTGTAAGGGGAGTGGGGCTAGCGGGGGGCCGTTCCTACGAGCAGTACTTC. Translation: CAWSVRGVGLAGGRSYEQYF. The rearrangement links TRBV30 to TRBJ2-7, with 11 bases that match TRBD2. With V trimmed by 0 bases and J by 1 base, 17 bases remained unmatched. There are 20 residues in the CDR3. Looked up from germline, CDR1 is GTSNPN and CDR2 is SVGIG (reference sequence).

The chain joins TRBV4-1 to TRBJ2-7; D gene unclear. This CDR3 contains 14 residues. Trimming cost V 1 base and J 0 bases, with 7 bases left between them. Germline V gene data show CDR1 as MGHRA and CDR2 as YSYEKL. CDR3 protein: CASSQVSGSYEQYF. CDR3 nucleotide sequence: TGCGCCAGCAGCCAAGTCAGTGGCTCCTACGAGCAGTACTTC.

V gene TRBV3-1 (or the pseudogene TRBV3-2) combines with J gene TRBJ2-7; 9 bases agree with TRBD1. Germline-derived CDR1 and CDR2 are LGHDT and YNNKEL (reference sequence). The CDR3 totals 12 residues. Trimming removed 8 bases from V and 4 bases from J; junction bases left unmatched: 3. The DNA of the CDR3 is TGTGCCAGCGGACAGGGGTTGTACGAGCAGTACTTC. Translating gives CASGQGLYEQYF.

The chain is built from TRBV2 and TRBJ2-7; the D gene is possibly TRBD1 (6 bases). V lost 5 bases, J lost 2 bases, and 10 bases lay in between. The germline gives CDR1 SNHLY, CDR2 FYNNEI. The CDR3 is made up of 13 amino acids. The CDR3 region is CASSRDKAYEQYF. DNA for the CDR3: TGTGCCAGCAGTCGGGACAAAGCCTACGAGCAGTACTTC.

CDR3 nucleotides: TGTGCCAGCAGTTTAAGGGGACTAGCGACGAACACCGGGGAGCTGTTTTTT. The encoded protein is CASSLRGLATNTGELFF. J is TRBJ2-2 and V is TRBV28; TRBD2 matches at 10 bases. Germline assignment: CDR1 MDHEN and CDR2 SYDVKM. This CDR3 is built from 17 residues. The V segment lost 2 bases and the J segment 0 bases; nucleotides outside the gene matches: 3.

The gene calls are TRBV19 and TRBJ2-3; 10 bases are a match to TRBD2. The CDR3 spans 14 residues. Germline CDR1 and CDR2: LNHDA and SQIVND (reference sequence). Unmatched junction bases numbered 6, after V lost 10 bases and J lost 2 bases. CDR3 sequence reads: CATTSGEFTDTQYF. The CDR3 bases are TGTGCCACCACTAGCGGGGAATTCACAGATACGCAGTATTTT.

J is TRBJ1-5 and V is TRBV10-2; 7 bases fit TRBD1. V dropped 3 bases and J dropped 3; count of bases not matched to a gene: 2. The CDR3 has 14 residues. CDR1 WSHSY and CDR2 SAAADI come from the germline V gene. In nucleotides, the CDR3 is TGCGCCAGCAGTGAACAGGGGATCAATCAGCCCCAGCATTTT. Its protein product is CASSEQGINQPQHF.

The chain combines TRBV7-9 with TRBJ2-7; TRBD2 matches 11 bases. This CDR3 spans 18 amino acids. Germline loops: CDR1 SEHNR, CDR2 FQNEAQ (reference sequence). After removal of 1 base from V and 3 bases from J, the junction contained 11 bases not matched to a gene. The CDR3 reads CASSLVASGRSSDYEQYF. CDR3 bases: TGTGCCAGCAGCTTAGTGGCTAGCGGGAGGTCTTCTGACTACGAGCAGTACTTC.

The rearrangement joins TRBV30 to TRBJ1-1; 10 bases are shared with TRBD1. CDR1 and CDR2 (germline): GTSNPN, SVGIG (reference sequence). CDR3 length: 14 residues. Trimming cost V 7 bases and J 6 bases; bases outside gene matches: 11. The CDR3 DNA follows: TGTGCCTCAAGTACCGGGACAGGGGCCTCTGAAGCTTTCTTT. Protein: CASSTGTGASEAFF.